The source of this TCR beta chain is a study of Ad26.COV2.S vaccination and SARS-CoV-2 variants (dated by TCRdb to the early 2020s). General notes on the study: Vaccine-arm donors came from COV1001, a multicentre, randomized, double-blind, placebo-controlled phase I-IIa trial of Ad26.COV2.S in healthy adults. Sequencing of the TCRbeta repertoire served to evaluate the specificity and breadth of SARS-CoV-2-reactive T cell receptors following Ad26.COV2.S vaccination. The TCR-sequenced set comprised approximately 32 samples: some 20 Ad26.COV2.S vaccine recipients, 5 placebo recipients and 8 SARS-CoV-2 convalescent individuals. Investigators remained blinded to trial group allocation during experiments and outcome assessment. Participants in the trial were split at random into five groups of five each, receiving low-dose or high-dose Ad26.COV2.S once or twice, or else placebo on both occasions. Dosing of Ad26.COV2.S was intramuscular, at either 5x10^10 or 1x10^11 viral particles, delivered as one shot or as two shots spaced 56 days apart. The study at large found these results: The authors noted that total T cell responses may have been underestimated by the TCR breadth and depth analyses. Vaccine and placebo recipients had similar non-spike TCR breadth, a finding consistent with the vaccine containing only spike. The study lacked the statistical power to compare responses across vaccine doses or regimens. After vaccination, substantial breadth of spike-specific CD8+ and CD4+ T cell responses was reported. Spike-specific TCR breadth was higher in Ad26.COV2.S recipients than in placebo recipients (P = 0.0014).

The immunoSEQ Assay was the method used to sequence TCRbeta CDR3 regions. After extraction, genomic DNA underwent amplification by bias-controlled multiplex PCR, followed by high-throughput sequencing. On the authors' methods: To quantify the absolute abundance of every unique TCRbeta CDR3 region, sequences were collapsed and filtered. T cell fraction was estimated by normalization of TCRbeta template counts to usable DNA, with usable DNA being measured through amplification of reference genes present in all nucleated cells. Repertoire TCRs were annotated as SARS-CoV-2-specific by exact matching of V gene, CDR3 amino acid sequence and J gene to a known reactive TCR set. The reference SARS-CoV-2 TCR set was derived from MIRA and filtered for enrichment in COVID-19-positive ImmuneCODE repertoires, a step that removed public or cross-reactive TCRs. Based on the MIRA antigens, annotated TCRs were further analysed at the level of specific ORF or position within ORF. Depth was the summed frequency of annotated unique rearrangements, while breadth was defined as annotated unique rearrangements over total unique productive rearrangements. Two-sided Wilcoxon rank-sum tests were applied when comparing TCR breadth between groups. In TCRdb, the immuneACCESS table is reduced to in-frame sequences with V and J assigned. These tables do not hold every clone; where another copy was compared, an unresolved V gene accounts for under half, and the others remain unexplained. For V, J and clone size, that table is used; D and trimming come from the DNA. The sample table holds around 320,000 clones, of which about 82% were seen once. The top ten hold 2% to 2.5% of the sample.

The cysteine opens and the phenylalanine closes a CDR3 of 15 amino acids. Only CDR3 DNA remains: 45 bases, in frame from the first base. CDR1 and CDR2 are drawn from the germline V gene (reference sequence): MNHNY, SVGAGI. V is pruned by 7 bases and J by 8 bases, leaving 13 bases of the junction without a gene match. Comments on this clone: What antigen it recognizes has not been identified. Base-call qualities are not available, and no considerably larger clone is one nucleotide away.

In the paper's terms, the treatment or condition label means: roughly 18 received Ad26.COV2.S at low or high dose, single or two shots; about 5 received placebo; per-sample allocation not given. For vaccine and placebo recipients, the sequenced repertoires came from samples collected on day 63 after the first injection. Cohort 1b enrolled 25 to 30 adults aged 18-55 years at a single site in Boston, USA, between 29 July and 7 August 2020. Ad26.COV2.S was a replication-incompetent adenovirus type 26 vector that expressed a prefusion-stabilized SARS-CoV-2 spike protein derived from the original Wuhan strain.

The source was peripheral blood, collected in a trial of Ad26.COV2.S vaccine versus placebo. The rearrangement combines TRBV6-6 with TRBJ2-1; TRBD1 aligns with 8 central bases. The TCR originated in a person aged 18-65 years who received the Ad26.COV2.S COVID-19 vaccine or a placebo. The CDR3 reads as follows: CASTLRQGAPHEQFF. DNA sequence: TGTGCCAGCACACTCCGCCAGGGGGCGCCACATGAGCAGTTCTTC.